This entry concerns a single T cell receptor beta chain. Under the authors' procedure: Amplifying reference gene primers gave estimates of nucleated cell counts. Assay: immunoSEQ multiplex PCR; the TCRdb copy retains only in-frame clones and omits some. The V and J calls and the clone size are those of that table, but D and trimming were determined from the DNA. The profile covers approximately 300,000 clones, with 87% appearing a single time and 1% taken by the ten largest. The data were obtained in a study of blood T cell repertoires in COVID-19. Study as a whole: Samples came from the United States, Italy and Spain, spanning acute and convalescent COVID-19. Sources were T cells, B-cell-depleted T cells, or PBMCs; the material itself was cDNA or gDNA.

The clonotype comes from a man between 50 and 59 years old with active or convalescent COVID-19. The sample consisted of peripheral blood.

The CDR3 spells CASSELGGWTEAFF. The CDR3 DNA sequence: TGTGCCAGCAGTGAATTGGGGGGTTGGACTGAAGCTTTCTTT. The chain links TRBV2 to TRBJ1-1; D is perhaps TRBD1 (5 bases). Trimming pared 2 bases from V and 5 bases from J, leaving 12 bases between. Germline CDR1 is SNHLY and CDR2 is FYNNEI. The CDR3 loop spans 14 amino acids.